A single sample is the source of the 25 T cell receptor beta chains below, sequenced in a study of vaccination effects on CD4 cells after COVID-19. Only in-frame clones appear in the TCRdb table, and some are missing; sequencing was by immunoSEQ multiplex PCR. The sample has about 79,000 clones; roughly 80% are singletons. No antigen has been identified for these receptors. CD4+ T cells specific for antigen were expanded with viral peptide pools by the ViraFEST assay before sequencing. Cultured cells yielded isolated CD4+ T cells after around 10 days. Sequencing was performed on CD4+ T cells from PBMCs cultured with HCoV-229E spike peptides, taken before COVID-19 vaccination. The source is a human donor who received a COVID-19 vaccine.

This clone has more than one count but fewer than ten. The rearrangement links TRBV5-1 to TRBJ1-1; D is perhaps TRBD1 (5 bases). V lost 4 bases and J 3 bases, leaving 7 bases between the germline ends. This CDR3 has 12 residues. Germline V CDR1 and CDR2: SGHRS, YFSETQ. The CDR3 region is CASSSRDTEAFF. Written as DNA, the CDR3 is TGCGCCAGCAGCAGCAGGGACACTGAAGCTTTCTTT. Looking up the rest from reference TRBV5-1 and TRBJ1-1 gives the full variable domain: KAGVTQTPRYLIKTRGQQVTLSCSPISGHRSVSWYQQTPGQGLQFLFEYFSETQRNKGNFPGRFSGRQFSNSRSEMNVSTLELGDSALYLCASSSRDTEAFFGQGTRLTVV.

The V and J genes are TRBV29-1 and TRBJ1-2; weak D call: TRBD1 (5 bases). Germline lookup yields CDR1 SQVTM and CDR2 ANQGSEA. This CDR3 contains 15 residues. The V and J ends lost 0 bases and 4 bases respectively, with 15 bases between them. CDR3 DNA: TGCAGCGTTGAAGATCGGGGCTCCTGGGCCTATGGCTACACCTTC. This encodes CSVEDRGSWAYGYTF.

Here the CDR3 reads CASSQPEDRSTDTQYF. The CDR3 region has the DNA TGCGCCAGCAGTCAACCCGAGGACAGAAGCACAGATACGCAGTATTTT. This rearrangement joins TRBV23-1 to TRBJ2-3; D might be TRBD1 (6 bases). TRBV23-1 belongs to the ORF category, with a function that is uncertain. V lost 2 bases, J lost 0 bases, and 12 bases lay in between. There are 16 residues in the CDR3.

The chain links TRBV7-8 to TRBJ1-2; D may be TRBD1 (5 bases). Germline V gene sequence: CDR1 SGHVS, CDR2 FQNEAQ. V was shortened by 3 bases and J by 3 bases, with 11 bases between the two germline ends. The CDR3 runs 14 residues. CDR3 residues: CASSFRDGDYGYTF. In DNA form, the CDR3 reads TGTGCCAGCAGCTTTCGGGACGGAGACTATGGCTACACCTTC.

The chain couples TRBV4-1 to TRBJ2-3; 11 bases agree with TRBD2. The CDR3 is 17 amino acids. J was trimmed by 1 base and V by 4 bases; bases with no gene match: 7. Germline lookup yields CDR1 MGHRA and CDR2 YSYEKL. CDR3 DNA sequence: TGCGCCAGCAGCCGTAGACTAGCGGGGCTACGCACAGATACGCAGTATTTT. This encodes CASSRRLAGLRTDTQYF.

The V gene is TRBV4-1, the J gene TRBJ1-6, with D uncertain. Germline V CDR1 and CDR2: MGHRA, YSYEKL. CDR3 length equals 16 residues. Trimming left V 2 bases short and J 1 base short, with 9 bases between. The CDR3 bases are TGCGCCAGCAGCCAACAGGACCGATCCTATAATTCACCCCTCCACTTT. Its translation: CASSQQDRSYNSPLHF.

This clone was picked up a small number of times. The chain links TRBV2 to TRBJ2-7, with no clear D. Trimming shortened V by 3 bases and J by 4 bases, and 7 bases separated the two germline ends. The CDR3 loop spans 12 amino acids. Per germline, CDR1 SNHLY and CDR2 FYNNEI. The CDR3, as DNA: TGTGCCAGCAGTGAGTACCTATACGAGCAGTACGTC. Translated, it gives CASSEYLYEQYV.

The chain's CDR3 is CASSLAAETQYF. CDR3 sequence (DNA): TGTGCCAGCAGCTTAGCCGCGGAGACCCAGTACTTC. The chain links TRBV5-8 to TRBJ2-5; no clear D. Trimming took off 2 bases at V and 5 bases at J, with 7 bases between the two ends. Germline-derived CDR1 and CDR2 are SGHTS and YDEGEE. This CDR3 has 12 residues.

This clone was seen a handful of times. V usage is TRBV7-2 and J usage is TRBJ1-2; 7 positions match TRBD1. The trim removed 3 bases at V and 6 bases at J, leaving 4 bases unmatched. Germline V gene lookup returns CDR1 SGHTA and CDR2 FQGNSA. This CDR3 has 13 amino acids. The CDR3 coding sequence is TGTGCCAGCAGCTTCGACAGGGTTGATGGCTACACCTTC. The encoded protein is CASSFDRVDGYTF.

This clone has only a few counts. The chain combines TRBV4-1 with TRBJ1-4; the D is unclear. This CDR3 has 14 residues. V lost 4 bases, J lost 4 bases, and 10 bases lay in between. The germline gives CDR1 MGHRA, CDR2 YSYEKL. Here the CDR3 DNA reads TGCGCCAGCAGCCGTCCCGGCTTTAATGAAAAACTGTTTTTT. Encoded protein: CASSRPGFNEKLFF.

The CDR3 sequence: CASSKDLGQGKKAVSSPLHF. CDR3 in DNA: TGTGCCAGCAGCAAAGATTTGGGACAGGGGAAAAAGGCGGTCAGCTCACCCCTCCACTTT. The chain joins TRBV21-1 to TRBJ1-6; TRBD1 is taken as the D call from the table, unchecked against the DNA. TRBV21-1 constitutes a pseudogene. CDR3 length equals 20 residues.

The chain joins TRBV28 to TRBJ1-2, with D hard to call. Trimming took 6 bases from V and 8 from J, leaving 19 bases between them. The V gene's germline CDR1 is MDHEN and CDR2 SYDVKM. This CDR3 is built from 14 residues. In DNA, the CDR3 is TGTGCCAGCAGCCTTACGGAGCTCCTTGAGGGCTACACCTTC. It yields the protein CASSLTELLEGYTF.

The chain has TRBV19 and TRBJ2-5, with 11 bases aligning to TRBD2. The CDR3 runs 17 residues. After removal of 4 bases from V and 1 base from J, the junction contained 8 bases not matched to a gene. Germline loops: CDR1 LNHDA, CDR2 SQIVND (reference sequence). CDR3 in amino acids: CASSRLGLAGSQETQYF. The CDR3 region has the DNA TGTGCCAGTAGTAGGCTAGGACTAGCGGGTTCCCAAGAGACCCAGTACTTC. Full variable domain (outside the CDR3, taken from reference TRBV19 and TRBJ2-5): DGGITQSPKYLFRKEGQNVTLSCEQNLNHDAMYWYRQDPGQGLRLIYYSQIVNDFQKGDIAEGYSVSREKKESFPLTVTSAQKNPTAFYLCASSRLGLAGSQETQYFGPGTRLLVL.

This clone turned up a few times. V gene TRBV18 combines with J gene TRBJ1-4; TRBD1 is a possible D gene (5 bases). V gave up 3 bases and J gave up 8 bases, with 16 bases separating them. The CDR3 extends over 15 amino acids. Germline V gene data show CDR1 as KGHSH and CDR2 as LQKENI. CDR3 region: CASSPGGISQEKLFF. In DNA, the CDR3 is TGTGCCAGCTCACCGGGGGGGATATCGCAAGAAAAACTGTTTTTT.

This chain connects TRBV5-1 to TRBJ1-2; tentative D call: TRBD1 (5 bases). CDR1 is SGHRS, CDR2 YFSETQ, per germline. The CDR3 consists of 15 residues. The V gene lost 3 bases and the J gene lost 2 bases, with 14 bases spanning the gap. DNA of the CDR3: TGCGCCAGCAGCTGGGACGGATGGAACAACTATGGCTACACCTTC. It encodes CASSWDGWNNYGYTF.

The genes are TRBV24-1 and TRBJ2-2; TRBD1 aligns across 11 bases. V was pared by 3 bases and J by 5 bases, with 4 bases of the junction left unmatched. The germline V gene encodes CDR1 KGHDR and CDR2 SFDVKD. This CDR3 region has 16 residues. The CDR3 DNA sequence: TGTGCCACCAGTGATCCGGGACAGGGGGGGACCGGGGAGCTGTTTTTT. This encodes CATSDPGQGGTGELFF.

This chain uses TRBV2 with TRBJ2-3; 8 nucleotides agree with TRBD2. After removal of 4 bases from V and 5 bases from J, the junction contained 11 bases not matched to a gene. CDR1 is SNHLY and CDR2 is FYNNEI in the germline V gene. CDR3 length: 16 residues. The DNA for the CDR3 is TGTGCCAGCAGTGTCTATCGGGGGGGCCTGGAAGATACGCAGTATTTT. Amino acid sequence: CASSVYRGGLEDTQYF.

This chain connects TRBV7-9 to TRBJ1-1, with D unresolved. CDR1 is SEHNR and CDR2 is FQNEAQ in the germline V gene (reference sequence). The CDR3 contains 14 residues. V lost 5 bases and J lost 0, with 10 bases in between. The CDR3: CASSHGSMNTEAFF. CDR3 coding DNA: TGTGCCAGCAGCCACGGATCCATGAACACTGAAGCTTTCTTT.

The chain couples TRBV5-1 to TRBJ2-2; D may correspond to TRBD1 or TRBD2 (5 bases each). Germline CDR1 and CDR2: SGHRS and YFSETQ. This CDR3 comprises 14 residues. With 7 bases removed from V and 0 bases from J, the gap between germline ends came to 10 bases. The CDR3 here is CASRDVANTGELFF. The CDR3, as DNA: TGCGCCAGCCGGGACGTAGCGAACACCGGGGAGCTGTTTTTT.

The chain employs TRBV5-4 and TRBJ2-7; D perhaps matches TRBD2 (6 bases). Germline V CDR1 and CDR2: SGHNT, YYREEE (reference sequence). This CDR3 has 14 amino acids. V dropped 7 bases and J dropped 7 bases, with 21 bases sitting between them. The CDR3 loop reads CASRAQTDRGEQYV. The CDR3 DNA is TGTGCCAGCCGGGCTCAAACCGATCGGGGGGAGCAGTACGTC.

The chain joins TRBV18 to TRBJ2-5; D is perhaps TRBD1 or TRBD2 (6 bases each). CDR3 length: 15 residues. V was pared by 3 bases and J by 4 bases, with 15 bases between. Per germline, CDR1 KGHSH and CDR2 LQKENI. In DNA form, the CDR3 reads TGTGCCAGCTCACCTAGTCCGGGGGCGGGAGAGACCCAGTACTTC. Translation: CASSPSPGAGETQYF.

This clone was recorded once. This chain links TRBV9 with TRBJ1-4; D remains ambiguous. Germline V CDR1 and CDR2: SGDLS, YYNGEE. The CDR3 is 15 residues long. Trimming shortened V by 0 bases and J by 4 bases, and 10 bases separated the two germline ends. The CDR3 region has the DNA TGTGCCAGCAGCGTAGGTCCGGGGTTTAATGAAAAACTGTTTTTT. This codes for CASSVGPGFNEKLFF.

The CDR3 nucleotides are TGTGCCAGCAGTCCCCTCGGGACAGGGTCAGATACGCAGTATTTT. Its protein is CASSPLGTGSDTQYF. The chain employs TRBV27 and TRBJ2-3; 9 bases align to TRBD1. CDR1 is MNHEY, CDR2 SMNVEV, per germline (reference sequence). V dropped 5 bases and J dropped 4; count of bases not matched to a gene: 7. There are 15 residues in the CDR3.

CDR3 nucleotides: TGTGCCAGCAGTTCCCTCCGTCAGGGGGCCAGGGTCCGGATCAATGAGCAGTTCTTC. Encoded protein: CASSSLRQGARVRINEQFF. V and J are TRBV6-2 or TRBV6-3 and TRBJ2-1, with TRBD1 identical over 8 bases. The CDR3 runs to 19 residues. The V segment lost 4 bases and the J segment 6 bases; nucleotides outside the gene matches: 20. Germline lookup yields CDR1 MNHEY and CDR2 SVGEGT.

This clone was observed a few times. The chain employs TRBV7-7 and TRBJ2-1; tentative D call: TRBD1 (5 bases). Germline lookup yields CDR1 SSHAT and CDR2 FNYEAQ (reference sequence). V shed 1 base and J shed 4 bases, with 8 bases lying between them. This CDR3 comprises 14 residues. The CDR3 loop is CASSLDRFYNEQFF. CDR3 DNA: TGTGCCAGCAGCTTAGACAGGTTTTACAATGAGCAGTTCTTC.